The T cell receptor beta chain under discussion was sequenced for a study of CD8 T cells in ankylosing spondylitis. CDR1 and CDR2 from the germline V gene are SGHDT and YYEEEE. The length of the CDR3 is 13 residues. Trimming stripped 6 bases from V and 5 bases from J, with 15 bases between. 5'-RACE, quantitative and with molecular barcodes, yielded the TCR beta libraries. TCRdb called the 5' RACE reads again in MiXCR, with one record for every CDR3 protein. The table has about 240,000 distinct CDR3 sequences, about 11% seen once. Regarding this clonotype: What it recognizes is unknown.

Study observations and caveats: Within matched ankylosing spondylitis synovial fluid, disease-linked clones were reportedly significantly enriched. Some of these motif variants have turned up before, in reports on reactive arthritis synovial fluid and blood. For ankylosing spondylitis blood, a TCR beta motif of about 8 highly homologous variants appeared characteristic.

What was sequenced was blood, either unsorted or a sorted T cell fraction (not recorded which). The receptor's source is a male donor with ankylosing spondylitis or in good health (not recorded which). The rearrangement joins TRBV5-6 to TRBJ2-7; possible D gene TRBD2, 5 bases. The CDR3 loop is CASTPAGGHEQYF. CDR3 sequence (DNA): TGTGCCAGCACCCCGGCAGGAGGCCACGAGCAGTACTTC.